This entry lists 25 T cell receptor beta chains sequenced from one sample in a study of blood T cells in healthy people across ages (dated by TCRdb to between 2015 and 2016). Libraries were made using 5' RACE. TCRdb records Illumina HiSeq 2500 as the sequencer. A second about 7 to 12 cycle PCR used a sample-barcoded 5' primer and a J-beta primer mix. TCRdb trimmed the raw reads at Q25, called clones with MiXCR and kept productive beta chains. A single entry per CDR3 protein holds the most common genes and DNA from its merged rows. A total of 590,000 or so distinct CDR3 sequences appear in this sample, about 30% of them only once. Of the sample, approximately 14% falls within the top ten clones. Specimen: blood. The receptors here all came from a woman older than 75 in good health.

Notes on this clonotype: A much more abundant neighbour one base away suggests this may be a read error. The rearrangement links TRBV30 to TRBJ1-2, with D possibly matching TRBD1 (6 bases). The CDR3 totals 15 residues. Trimming stripped 2 bases from V and 0 bases from J, with 13 bases between. Germline CDR1 GTSNPN, CDR2 SVGIG (reference sequence). In DNA, the CDR3 is TGTGCCTGGAGTCTACGGGGGGCATCTAACTATGGCTACACCTTC. Its protein is CAWSLRGASNYGYTF.

The chain has TRBV6-5 and TRBJ2-1, with TRBD1 identical over 7 bases. The CDR3 length is 14 residues. The V gene's germline CDR1 is MNHEY and CDR2 SVGAGI. J lost 5 bases, V lost 4 bases, and 5 bases had no gene match. The CDR3 loop is CASSSQGTDNEQFF. The CDR3 DNA reads as TGTGCCAGCAGTTCCCAGGGGACAGACAATGAGCAGTTCTTC.

This clonotype was observed at least ten times. The chain recombines TRBV18 with TRBJ2-7, with D tentatively TRBD1 (6 bases). V gave up 6 bases and J gave up 6 bases, with 15 bases separating them. The CDR3 is 13 residues long. Germline V gene data show CDR1 as KGHSH and CDR2 as LQKENI. CDR3 sequence reads: CASSPGQYREQYF. CDR3 coding DNA: TGTGCCAGCTCTCCGGGACAATACCGCGAGCAGTACTTC.

This clonotype was picked up a small number of times. The rearrangement joins TRBV3-1 to TRBJ2-7, with D possibly called TRBD1 or TRBD2 (6 bases each). Germline lookup yields CDR1 LGHDT and CDR2 YNNKEL (reference sequence). V was shortened by 0 bases and J by 2 bases, with 23 bases between the two germline ends. The CDR3 is 19 amino acids. The CDR3 DNA is TGTGCCAGCAGCCAAGATAAAAGGTTCGGGGCAGGGGAGGCCTACGAGCAGTACTTC. Its protein product is CASSQDKRFGAGEAYEQYF.

The chain combines TRBV5-1 with TRBJ1-6; D gene ambiguous. CDR1 is SGHRS, CDR2 YFSETQ, per germline. The V and J ends lost 0 bases and 7 bases respectively, with 8 bases between them. CDR3 size: 14 residues. The CDR3 region is CASSLEAGNSPLHF. The DNA of the CDR3 is TGCGCCAGCAGCTTGGAGGCGGGAAATTCACCCCTCCACTTT. The full variable domain, rest sourced from reference TRBV5-1 and TRBJ1-6, is KAGVTQTPRYLIKTRGQQVTLSCSPISGHRSVSWYQQTPGQGLQFLFEYFSETQRNKGNFPGRFSGRQFSNSRSEMNVSTLELGDSALYLCASSLEAGNSPLHFGNGTRLTVT.

This clonotype has ten or more counts. This may arise from a read error, as a much more abundant clone is one base away. The chain links TRBV20-1 to TRBJ2-5, with D unresolved. Trimming took 6 bases from V and 11 from J, leaving 16 bases between them. This CDR3 has 11 amino acids. The V gene's germline CDR1 is DFQATT and CDR2 SNEGSKA (reference sequence). The CDR3 protein is CSAELGDEQYF. CDR3 DNA sequence: TGCAGTGCAGAACTTGGCGATGAGCAGTACTTC.

The chain couples TRBV28 to TRBJ2-3, with 10 bases that match TRBD2. Trimming removed 8 bases from V and 1 base from J; junction bases left unmatched: 6. Per germline, CDR1 MDHEN and CDR2 SYDVKM. The CDR3 runs to 15 residues. The CDR3 loop is CASRPSGGRTDTQYF. The CDR3 DNA sequence: TGTGCCAGCCGACCTAGCGGGGGCCGCACAGATACGCAGTATTTT.

The CDR3 spells CASSRDGVVNEQFF. The CDR3 bases are TGTGCCAGTAGTAGAGACGGGGTGGTCAATGAGCAGTTCTTC. The chain joins TRBV19 to TRBJ2-1, with D perhaps matching TRBD2 (5 bases). CDR3 length: 14 residues. Germline lookup yields CDR1 LNHDA and CDR2 SQIVND (reference sequence). V lost 4 bases to trimming and J lost 6 bases, with 13 bases between them.

This clonotype was counted many times. The V gene is TRBV30, the J gene TRBJ2-7, with unresolved D. This CDR3 is 13 amino acids long. CDR1 GTSNPN and CDR2 SVGIG come from the germline V gene (reference sequence). Trimming took off 1 base at V and 3 bases at J, with 10 bases between the two ends. In DNA form, the CDR3 reads TGTGCCTGGAGTGAGGGCATTTTCTACGAGCAGTACTTC. This gives the protein CAWSEGIFYEQYF.

The chain couples TRBV28 to TRBJ2-6, with D tentatively TRBD2 (5 bases). Germline V gene data show CDR1 as MDHEN and CDR2 as SYDVKM. V lost 5 bases, J lost 4 bases, and 12 bases lay in between. The CDR3 consists of 15 residues. The chain's CDR3 is CASSTTSGGANVLTF. The CDR3 DNA is TGTGCCAGCAGTACGACATCGGGGGGGGCCAACGTCCTGACTTTC.

This clonotype was recorded many times. V usage is TRBV7-8 and J usage is TRBJ2-1; no firm D call. CDR1 is SGHVS and CDR2 is FQNEAQ in the germline V gene. The length of the CDR3 is 14 residues. V was pared by 1 base and J by 9 bases, with 13 bases between. CDR3: CASSLERTALEQFF. Here the CDR3 DNA reads TGTGCCAGCAGCTTAGAACGGACCGCCCTTGAGCAGTTCTTC.

V usage is TRBV7-9 and J usage is TRBJ2-1; TRBD1 might be the D (5 bases). The CDR3 is 15 residues long. Germline values: CDR1 SEHNR, CDR2 FQNEAQ (reference sequence). Deletions cut 5 bases from V and 5 bases from J, with 16 bases between. In DNA, the CDR3 is TGTGCCAGCAGCCCAGGGCCCAGCCGTCACAATGAGCAGTTCTTC. It yields the protein CASSPGPSRHNEQFF.

This clonotype showed up just once. V is TRBV7-2 and J is TRBJ2-1; TRBD1 matches at 9 bases. Germline loops: CDR1 SGHTA, CDR2 FQGNSA. V gave up 5 bases and J gave up 2 bases; unmatched junction bases: 7. The CDR3 extends over 16 amino acids. CDR3 sequence: CASSLTGTGTYNEQFF. CDR3 in DNA: TGTGCCAGCAGCCTAACCGGGACAGGGACCTACAATGAGCAGTTCTTC.

Concerning this clonotype: One base away lies a much larger clone, so this may be a sequencing read error. The V and J genes are TRBV5-8 and TRBJ2-7; tentative D call: TRBD2 (6 bases). CDR3 length: 17 amino acids. V was trimmed by 0 bases and J by 7 bases, leaving 23 bases between them. Germline V CDR1 and CDR2: SGHTS, YDEGEE. The CDR3 loop reads CASSLARLARSYNEQYF. The CDR3 nucleotides are TGTGCCAGCAGCTTGGCTCGGCTAGCGCGCTCCTACAATGAGCAGTACTTC.

This clonotype was recorded only once. The J gene is TRBJ2-7, the V gene TRBV5-1; D perhaps matches TRBD2 (6 bases). The DNA end lines up better with TRBJ2-5; the J call may be wrong. This CDR3 has 16 residues. CDR1 is SGHRS, CDR2 YFSETQ, per germline. This chain's CDR3 is CASSLEGTGQVETQYF. CDR3 DNA: TGCGCCAGCAGCTTGGAGGGGACTGGTCAGGTGGAGACCCAGTACTTC.

The chain is built from TRBV12-3 or TRBV12-4 and TRBJ2-1; 12 positions match TRBD1. The V gene end was trimmed by 6 bases and the J gene end by 7 bases; junction bases not matched to a gene: 7. CDR3 size: 15 residues. The DNA of the CDR3 is TGTGCCAGCAGGGACCCGGGACAGGGGGCGAATGAGCAGTTCTTC. This translates into CASRDPGQGANEQFF.

This clonotype was recorded many times. The chain uses TRBV20-1 and TRBJ2-3; a weak D match, TRBD1 (6 bases). Trimming stripped 4 bases from V and 2 bases from J, with 16 bases between. Germline CDR1 is DFQATT and CDR2 is SNEGSKA (reference sequence). The CDR3 contains 15 residues. CDR3 loop: CSAKQGFVDTDTQYF. The CDR3 nucleotides are TGCAGTGCTAAACAGGGTTTTGTGGACACAGATACGCAGTATTTT.

Comment on this clonotype: This may stem from a read error, because a much larger clone lies one nucleotide away. The chain recombines TRBV6-5 with TRBJ1-1, with D possibly TRBD1 on 5 matching bases. This CDR3 spans 14 amino acids. V lost 0 bases to trimming and J lost 8 bases, with 13 bases between them. Germline lookup yields CDR1 MNHEY and CDR2 SVGAGI. For the CDR3, the DNA is TGTGCCAGCAGTTACTCGAACGGGGGAGGCGAAGCTTTCTTT. Its protein product is CASSYSNGGGEAFF.

The table lists this clonotype with many counts. The chain combines TRBV10-3 with TRBJ2-2, with unresolved D. The CDR3 sequence is 14 residues long. Germline CDR1 ENHRY, CDR2 SYGVKD. Trimming stripped 4 bases from V and 0 bases from J, with 6 bases between. DNA for the CDR3: TGTGCCATCAGTGGCAGAACGAACACCGGGGAGCTGTTTTTT. Its translation: CAISGRTNTGELFF.

This clonotype has ten or more counts. The V call is TRBV15, the J call TRBJ2-3; 9 bases fit TRBD2. Germline V CDR1 and CDR2: LNHNV, YYDKDF (reference sequence). The length of the CDR3 is 14 residues. The CDR3 here is CASGGPVSTDTQYF. CDR3 in DNA: TGTGCGAGCGGGGGGCCCGTTAGCACAGATACGCAGTATTTT.

This clonotype appeared many times. The chain joins TRBV7-3 to TRBJ2-7; tentative D call: TRBD2 (5 bases). The germline V gene has CDR1 SGHTA and CDR2 FQGTGA. This CDR3 region has 16 residues. The ends were cut back, 1 base at V and 5 bases at J, with 18 bases in the middle. The CDR3 DNA reads as TGTGCCAGCAGCTTAAGGCCAGGACTCGGTCACCACGAGCAGTACTTC. Encoded protein: CASSLRPGLGHHEQYF. Full variable domain (missing parts from reference TRBV7-3 and TRBJ2-7): GAGVSQTPSNKVTEKGKYVELRCDPISGHTALYWYRQSLGQGPEFLIYFQGTGAADDSGLPNDRFFAVRPEGSVSTLKIQRTERGDSAVYLCASSLRPGLGHHEQYFGPGTRLTVT.

The J gene is TRBJ2-5, the V gene TRBV9; D is possibly TRBD2 (5 bases). CDR1 is SGDLS, CDR2 YYNGEE, per germline. Trimming took 0 bases from V and 11 from J, leaving 26 bases between them. The CDR3 is 17 amino acids. CDR3 nucleotides: TGTGCCAGCAGCGTAGCTGGGCGGGCGCTCCTAGACAATGAGCAGTACTTC. Protein product: CASSVAGRALLDNEQYF.

This clonotype occurred many times. The rearrangement uses TRBV5-1 and TRBJ2-7, with TRBD1 matching over 7 bases. Germline assignment: CDR1 SGHRS and CDR2 YFSETQ. The V segment lost 0 bases and the J segment 7 bases; nucleotides outside the gene matches: 10. CDR3 length: 15 residues. In nucleotides, the CDR3 is TGCGCCAGCAGCTTGGACGGGACAGCGGTCGGGGAGCAGTACTTC. It specifies CASSLDGTAVGEQYF.

This clonotype was picked up a small number of times. This sequence joins TRBV20-1 and TRBJ1-2; 8 bases fit TRBD1. The CDR3 runs 15 residues. Per germline, CDR1 DFQATT and CDR2 SNEGSKA (reference sequence). J was trimmed by 0 bases and V by 3 bases; bases with no gene match: 6. The chain's CDR3 is CSARDQGATNYGYTF. In nucleotides, the CDR3 is TGCAGTGCTAGGGACCAGGGGGCCACTAACTATGGCTACACCTTC.

This chain uses TRBV28 with TRBJ1-4, with 8 positions matching TRBD1. Germline V gene data show CDR1 as MDHEN and CDR2 as SYDVKM. V was pared by 7 bases and J by 6 bases, with 4 bases of the junction left unmatched. The CDR3 extends over 13 amino acids. CDR3 sequence reads: CASIPGGYEKLFF. As DNA, the CDR3 is TGTGCCAGCATCCCAGGGGGCTATGAAAAACTGTTTTTT.